This record concerns one T cell receptor beta chain sequence. Its specificity is not known. Profiled with immunoSEQ multiplex PCR; TCRdb holds only in-frame clones, not every one. This sample yields about 29,000 clones, of which over 80% are seen a single time; 20% to 25% belongs to the top ten. This specimen comes from a study of chemoradiotherapy in HPV16-positive cancers. Looking at the study overall: A couple of HPV16-positive patients' cells yielded candidate HPV-specific clones and common motifs.

The CDR3 is 16 amino acids. Whole-study results and caveats: During treatment, candidate HPV-specific clones and E7-related motifs expanded in tumor. Only a couple of HPV16-positive patients supplied the functional HPV-specificity definition.

The V call is TRBV21-1, the J call TRBJ2-5; the table's D call, TRBD1, was not checked against the DNA. TRBV21-1 is termed a pseudogene. The sequence derives from a human donor with HPV-associated anogenital cancer. Specimen: blood, collected from a patient who underwent chemoradiotherapy. In DNA, the CDR3 is TGTGCCAGCAACCTACGACGGACGGACAAACAAGAGACCCAGTACTTC. Translated: CASNLRRTDKQETQYF.